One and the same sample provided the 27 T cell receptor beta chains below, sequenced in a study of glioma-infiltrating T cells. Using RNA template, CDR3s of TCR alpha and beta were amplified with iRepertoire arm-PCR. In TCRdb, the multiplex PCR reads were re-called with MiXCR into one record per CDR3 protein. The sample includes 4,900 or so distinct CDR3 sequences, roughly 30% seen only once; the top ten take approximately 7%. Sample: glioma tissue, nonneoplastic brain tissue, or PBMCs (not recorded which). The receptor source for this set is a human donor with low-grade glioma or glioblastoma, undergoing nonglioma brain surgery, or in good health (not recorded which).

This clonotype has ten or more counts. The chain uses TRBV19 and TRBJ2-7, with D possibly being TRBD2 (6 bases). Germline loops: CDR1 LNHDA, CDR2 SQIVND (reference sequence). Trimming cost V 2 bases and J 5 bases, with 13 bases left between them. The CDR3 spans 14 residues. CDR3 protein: CASSIRSGDHEQYF. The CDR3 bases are TGTGCCAGTAGTATAAGGTCGGGGGACCACGAGCAGTACTTC.

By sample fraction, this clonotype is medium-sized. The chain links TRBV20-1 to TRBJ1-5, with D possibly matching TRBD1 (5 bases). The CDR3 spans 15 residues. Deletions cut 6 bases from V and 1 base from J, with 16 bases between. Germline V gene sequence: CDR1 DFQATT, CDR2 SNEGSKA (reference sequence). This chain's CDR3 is CSARLQGGSNQPQHF. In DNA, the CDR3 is TGCAGTGCCAGACTGCAGGGAGGGAGCAATCAGCCCCAGCATTTT.

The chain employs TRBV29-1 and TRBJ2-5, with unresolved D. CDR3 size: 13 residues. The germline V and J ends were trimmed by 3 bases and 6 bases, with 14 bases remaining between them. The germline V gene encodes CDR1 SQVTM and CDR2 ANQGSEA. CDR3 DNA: TGCAGCGTTGATGCGATTGGCGAACAGACCCAGTACTTC. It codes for CSVDAIGEQTQYF.

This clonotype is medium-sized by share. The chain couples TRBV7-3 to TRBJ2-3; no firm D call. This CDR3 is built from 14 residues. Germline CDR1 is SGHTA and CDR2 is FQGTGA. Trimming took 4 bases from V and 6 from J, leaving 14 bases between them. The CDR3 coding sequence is TGTGCCAGCAGCTCTTCGAACCTGGGGGATACGCAGTATTTT. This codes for CASSSSNLGDTQYF.

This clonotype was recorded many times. The CDR3 DNA reads as TGTGCCATCAGTGAGACCCGGGACGCAACAGATACGCAGTATTTT. Translated, it gives CAISETRDATDTQYF. The chain is built from TRBV10-3 and TRBJ2-3, with D perhaps assigned TRBD1 or TRBD2 (5 bases each). The germline gives CDR1 ENHRY, CDR2 SYGVKD. The CDR3 runs to 15 residues. The ends were cut back, 2 bases at V and 3 bases at J, with 12 bases in the middle.

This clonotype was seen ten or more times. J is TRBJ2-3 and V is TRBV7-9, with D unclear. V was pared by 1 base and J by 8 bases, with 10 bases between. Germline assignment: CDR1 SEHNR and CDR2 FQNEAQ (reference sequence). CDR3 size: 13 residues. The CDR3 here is CASSLEADGTQYF. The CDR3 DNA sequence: TGTGCCAGCAGCTTAGAAGCAGACGGTACGCAGTATTTT.

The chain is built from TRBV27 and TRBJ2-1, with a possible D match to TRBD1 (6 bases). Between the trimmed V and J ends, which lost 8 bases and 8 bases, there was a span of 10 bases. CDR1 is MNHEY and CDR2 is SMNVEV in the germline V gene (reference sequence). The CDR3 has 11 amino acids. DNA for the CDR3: TGTGCCAGCCCACAGGGCTATGAGCAGTTCTTC. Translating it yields CASPQGYEQFF.

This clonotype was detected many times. In nucleotides, the CDR3 is TGTGCCAGCAGCCAAGATCCCGGACACTCCTACGAGCAGTACTTC. Amino acids: CASSQDPGHSYEQYF. The V and J genes are TRBV14 and TRBJ2-7; D may be TRBD1 (5 bases). CDR1 and CDR2 (germline): SGHDN, FVKESK. V lost 0 bases, J lost 0 bases, and 9 bases lay in between. The CDR3 totals 15 residues.

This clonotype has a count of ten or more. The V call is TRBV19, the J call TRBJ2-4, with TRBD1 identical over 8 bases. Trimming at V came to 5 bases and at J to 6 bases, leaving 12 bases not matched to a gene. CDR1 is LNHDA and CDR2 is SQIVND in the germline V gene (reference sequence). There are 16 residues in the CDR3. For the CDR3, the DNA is TGTGCCAGTAGTTCACCCCGAGACAGGGGTAGAAACATTCAGTACTTC. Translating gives CASSSPRDRGRNIQYF.

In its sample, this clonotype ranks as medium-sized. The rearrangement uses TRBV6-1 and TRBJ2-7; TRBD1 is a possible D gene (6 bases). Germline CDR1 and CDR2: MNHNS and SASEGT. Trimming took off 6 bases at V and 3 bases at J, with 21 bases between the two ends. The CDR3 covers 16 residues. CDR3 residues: CASSSKPGTTNYEQYF. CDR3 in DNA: TGTGCCAGCAGCTCTAAACCCGGGACAACTAACTACGAGCAGTACTTC.

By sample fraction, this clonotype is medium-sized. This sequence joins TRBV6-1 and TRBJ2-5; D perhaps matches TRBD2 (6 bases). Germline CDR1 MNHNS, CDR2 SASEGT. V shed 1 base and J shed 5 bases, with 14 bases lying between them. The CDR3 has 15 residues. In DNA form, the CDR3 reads TGTGCCAGCAGTGAAGGACTAGGTGGGCCCGAGACCCAGTACTTC. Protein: CASSEGLGGPETQYF.

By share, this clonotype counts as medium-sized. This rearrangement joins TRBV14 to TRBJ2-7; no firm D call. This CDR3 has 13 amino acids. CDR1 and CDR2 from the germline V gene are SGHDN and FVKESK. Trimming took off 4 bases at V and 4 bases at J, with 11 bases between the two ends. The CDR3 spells CASSLQGFYEQYF. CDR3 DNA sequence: TGTGCCAGCAGCCTTCAAGGGTTTTACGAGCAGTACTTC. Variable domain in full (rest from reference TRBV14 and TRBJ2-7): EAGVTQFPSHSVIEKGQTVTLRCDPISGHDNLYWYRRVMGKEIKFLLHFVKESKQDESGMPNNRFLAERTGGTYSTLKVQPAELEDSGVYFCASSLQGFYEQYFGPGTRLTVT.

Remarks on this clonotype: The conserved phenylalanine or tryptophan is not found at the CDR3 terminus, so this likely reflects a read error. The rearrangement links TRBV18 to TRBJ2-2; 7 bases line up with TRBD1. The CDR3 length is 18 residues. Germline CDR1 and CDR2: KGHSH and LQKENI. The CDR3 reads CASRSPLVGQLYTGELFL. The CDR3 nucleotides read TGTGCCAGCCGCTCACCTCTAGTGGGACAGCTTTACACCGGGGAACTGTTTCTT.

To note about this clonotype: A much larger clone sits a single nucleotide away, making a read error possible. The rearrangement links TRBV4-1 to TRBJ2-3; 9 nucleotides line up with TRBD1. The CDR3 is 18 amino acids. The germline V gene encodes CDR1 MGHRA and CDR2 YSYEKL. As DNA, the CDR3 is TGCGCCAGAAGCCAAAGGAACCTGGACAGGGGTGGCACAGATACGCAGTATTTT. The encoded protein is CARSQRNLDRGGTDTQYF.

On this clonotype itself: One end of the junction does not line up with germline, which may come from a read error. The CDR3 DNA sequence: TGCAGCGTAGAAGGCGGGGGCACAGATACGCAGTATTTT. Its protein is CSVEGGGTDTQYF. This chain links TRBV29-1 with TRBJ2-3; D might be TRBD2 (6 bases). Germline assignment: CDR1 SQVTM and CDR2 ANQGSEA. The CDR3 extends over 13 amino acids.

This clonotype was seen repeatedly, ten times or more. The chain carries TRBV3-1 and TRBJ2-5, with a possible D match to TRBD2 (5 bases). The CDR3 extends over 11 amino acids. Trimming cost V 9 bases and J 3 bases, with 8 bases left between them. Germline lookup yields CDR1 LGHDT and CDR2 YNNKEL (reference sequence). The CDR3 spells CASGLKETQYF. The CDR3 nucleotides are TGTGCCAGTGGACTTAAAGAGACCCAGTACTTC.

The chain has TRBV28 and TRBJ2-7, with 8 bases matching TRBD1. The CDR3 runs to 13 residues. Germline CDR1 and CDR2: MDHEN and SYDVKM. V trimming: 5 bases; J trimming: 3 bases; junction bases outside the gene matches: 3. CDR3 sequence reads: CASSQDRGYEQYF. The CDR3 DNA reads TGTGCCAGCAGTCAAGACAGGGGCTACGAGCAGTACTTC.

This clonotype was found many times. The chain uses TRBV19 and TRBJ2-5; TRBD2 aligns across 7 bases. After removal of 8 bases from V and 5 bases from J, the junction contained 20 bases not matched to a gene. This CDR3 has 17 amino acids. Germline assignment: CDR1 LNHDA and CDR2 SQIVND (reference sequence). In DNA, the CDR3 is TGTGCCAGTCGAACTACATCTCGGGGAGGGAATTATGAGACCCAGTACTTC. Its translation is CASRTTSRGGNYETQYF.

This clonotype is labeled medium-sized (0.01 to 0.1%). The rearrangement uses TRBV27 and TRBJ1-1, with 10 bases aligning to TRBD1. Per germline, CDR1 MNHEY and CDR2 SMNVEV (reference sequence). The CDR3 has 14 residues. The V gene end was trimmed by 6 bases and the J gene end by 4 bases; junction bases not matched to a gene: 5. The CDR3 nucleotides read TGTGCCAGCAGCCTAGGACAGGGGGGCACTGAAGCTTTCTTT. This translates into CASSLGQGGTEAFF.

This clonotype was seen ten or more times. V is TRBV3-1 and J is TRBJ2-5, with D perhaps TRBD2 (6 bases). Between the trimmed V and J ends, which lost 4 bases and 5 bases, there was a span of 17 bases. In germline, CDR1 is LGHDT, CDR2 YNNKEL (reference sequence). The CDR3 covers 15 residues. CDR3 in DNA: TGTGCCAGCAGCCGCCCGGGAGAGGGTGTGGAGACCCAGTACTTC. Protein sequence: CASSRPGEGVETQYF.

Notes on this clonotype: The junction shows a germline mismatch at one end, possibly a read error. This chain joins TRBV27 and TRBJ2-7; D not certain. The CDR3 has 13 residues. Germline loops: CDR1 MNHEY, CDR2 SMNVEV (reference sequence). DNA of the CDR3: TGTGCCAGCAGCTTAAGGGTACCCTACGAGCGGTACTTC. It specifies CASSLRVPYERYF.

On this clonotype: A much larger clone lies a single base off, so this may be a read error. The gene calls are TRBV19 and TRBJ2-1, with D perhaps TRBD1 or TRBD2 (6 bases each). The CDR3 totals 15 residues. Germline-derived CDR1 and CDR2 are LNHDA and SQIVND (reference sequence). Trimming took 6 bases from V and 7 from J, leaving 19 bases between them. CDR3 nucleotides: TGTGCCAGTAGACCCCTGACTAGAGGGGGAAATGAGCAGTTCTTC. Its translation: CASRPLTRGGNEQFF. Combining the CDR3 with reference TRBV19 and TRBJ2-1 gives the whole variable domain DGGITQSPKYLFRKEGQNVTLSCEQNLNHDAMYWYRQDPGQGLRLIYYSQIVNDFQKGDIAEGYSVSREKKESFPLTVTSAQKNPTAFYLCASRPLTRGGNEQFFGPGTRLTVL.

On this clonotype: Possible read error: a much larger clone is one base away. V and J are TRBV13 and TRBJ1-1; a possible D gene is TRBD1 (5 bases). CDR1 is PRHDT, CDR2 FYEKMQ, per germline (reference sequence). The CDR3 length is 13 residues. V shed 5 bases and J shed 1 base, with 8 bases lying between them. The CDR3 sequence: CASSAGQNTEAFF. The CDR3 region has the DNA TGTGCCAGCAGCGCTGGACAGAACACTGAAGCTTTCTTT.

CDR3 sequence: CASIVHIINTEAFF. The CDR3 DNA sequence: TGTGCCAGCATCGTACACATCATTAACACTGAAGCTTTCTTT. The V gene is TRBV6-1, the J gene TRBJ1-1, with D unresolved. The germline V gene has CDR1 MNHNS and CDR2 SASEGT. The CDR3 is made up of 14 amino acids. The V and J ends lost 7 bases and 2 bases respectively, with 14 bases between them.

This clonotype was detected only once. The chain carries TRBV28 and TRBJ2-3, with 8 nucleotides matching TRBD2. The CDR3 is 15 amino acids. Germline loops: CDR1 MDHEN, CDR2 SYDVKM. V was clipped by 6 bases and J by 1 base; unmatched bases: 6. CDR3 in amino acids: CASSIRGGRTDTQYF. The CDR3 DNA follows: TGTGCCAGCAGCATACGGGGGGGACGCACAGATACGCAGTATTTT.

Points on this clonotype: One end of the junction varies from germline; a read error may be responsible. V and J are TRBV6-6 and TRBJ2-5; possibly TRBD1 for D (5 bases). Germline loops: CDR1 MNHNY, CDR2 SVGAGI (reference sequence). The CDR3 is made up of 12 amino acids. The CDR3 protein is CASRQGQKTKYF. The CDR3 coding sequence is TGTGCCAGCAGGCAGGGTCAAAAGACCAAGTACTTC.

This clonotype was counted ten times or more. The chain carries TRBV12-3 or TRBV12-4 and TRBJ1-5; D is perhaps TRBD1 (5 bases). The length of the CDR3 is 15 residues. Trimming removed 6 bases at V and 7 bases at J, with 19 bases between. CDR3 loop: CASSLGAFGTQPQHF. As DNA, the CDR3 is TGTGCCAGCAGCCTTGGGGCTTTCGGGACCCAGCCCCAGCATTTT.